What follows are 11 T cell receptor beta chains derived from one specimen sequenced in a study of cytomegalovirus exposure and HLA in healthy donors. Primers for the PCR totalled 60 Vbeta and 13 Jbeta. Libraries were prepared by immunoSEQ multiplex PCR; TCRdb keeps only in-frame clonotypes and omits some of them. The sample has roughly 170,000 clones; 75% to 90% are singletons. The sequenced sample consisted of PBMCs. The receptor source for this set is a woman aged 45-60 years in good health and CMV-seropositive.

V and J are TRBV27 and TRBJ2-3; perhaps TRBD1 as D (6 bases). CDR3 length: 16 amino acids. CDR1 and CDR2 (germline): MNHEY, SMNVEV (reference sequence). The V gene lost 3 bases and the J gene lost 2 bases, with 15 bases spanning the gap. CDR3 in amino acids: CASSFSLPGHTDTQYF. The CDR3 DNA reads TGTGCCAGCAGTTTCTCCTTACCGGGACACACAGATACGCAGTATTTT.

This chain links TRBV5-1 with TRBJ2-7; TRBD2 matches 11 bases. CDR1 SGHRS and CDR2 YFSETQ come from the germline V gene. V gave up 3 bases and J gave up 2 bases; unmatched junction bases: 4. The CDR3 sequence is 15 residues long. Here the CDR3 DNA reads TGCGCCAGCAGCTGGGATAGCGGGGGGGCCTACGAGCAGTACTTC. Protein: CASSWDSGGAYEQYF.

The V and J genes are TRBV4-1 and TRBJ2-2; 12 bases line up with TRBD2. V was pared by 3 bases and J by 2 bases, with 4 bases of the junction left unmatched. The CDR3 is made up of 17 amino acids. CDR1 is MGHRA, CDR2 YSYEKL, per germline. The chain's CDR3 is CASSHGLAGLNTGELFF. The CDR3 nucleotides are TGCGCCAGCAGCCACGGACTAGCGGGGCTTAACACCGGGGAGCTGTTTTTT.

This chain uses TRBV5-4 with TRBJ2-1; 8 bases line up with TRBD1. The CDR3 totals 14 residues. The junction had 8 bases not matched to a gene; V was cut back by 4 bases and J by 8 bases. Per germline, CDR1 SGHNT and CDR2 YYREEE (reference sequence). The CDR3 loop reads CASSHRGFQDEQFF. The CDR3 DNA is TGTGCCAGCAGCCACAGGGGGTTCCAGGATGAGCAGTTCTTC.

The chain combines TRBV28 with TRBJ1-6; a weak D match, TRBD1 (5 bases). Trimming cost V 4 bases and J 6 bases, with 13 bases left between them. This CDR3 is built from 15 residues. Germline CDR1 and CDR2: MDHEN and SYDVKM. The CDR3 loop is CASSSGGPFNSPLHF. CDR3 DNA: TGTGCCAGCAGTTCGGGGGGACCGTTTAATTCACCCCTCCACTTT. Using reference TRBV28 and TRBJ1-6 for the parts outside the CDR3, the full variable domain is DVKVTQSSRYLVKRTGEKVFLECVQDMDHENMFWYRQDPGLGLRLIYFSYDVKMKEKGDIPEGYSVSREKKERFSLILESASTNQTSMYLCASSSGGPFNSPLHFGNGTRLTVT.

The genes are TRBV19 and TRBJ2-5; no definite D call. V shed 4 bases and J shed 3 bases, with 6 bases lying between them. The V gene's germline CDR1 is LNHDA and CDR2 SQIVND (reference sequence). CDR3 length: 12 residues. The CDR3 here is CASSRAEETQYF. The CDR3, as DNA: TGTGCCAGTAGTAGGGCAGAAGAGACCCAGTACTTC. Filled out from reference TRBV19 and TRBJ2-5, the complete variable domain reads DGGITQSPKYLFRKEGQNVTLSCEQNLNHDAMYWYRQDPGQGLRLIYYSQIVNDFQKGDIAEGYSVSREKKESFPLTVTSAQKNPTAFYLCASSRAEETQYFGPGTRLLVL.

The V gene is TRBV29-1, the J gene TRBJ2-1, with TRBD2 identical over 9 bases. The CDR3 sequence is 17 residues long. Germline loops: CDR1 SQVTM, CDR2 ANQGSEA. V trimming: 6 bases; J trimming: 5 bases; junction bases outside the gene matches: 17. The CDR3 DNA follows: TGCAGCGTCTTGCCTACGGCTAGCGGGACGGTTGACAATGAGCAGTTCTTC. Translation gives CSVLPTASGTVDNEQFF.

The J gene is TRBJ1-5, the V gene TRBV7-8, with 7 bases fitting TRBD1. V lost 5 bases to trimming and J lost 5 bases; unmatched junction nucleotides: 9. The CDR3 runs 15 residues. Germline lookup yields CDR1 SGHVS and CDR2 FQNEAQ. The CDR3 sequence: CASSLDRVPDQPQHF. The CDR3 DNA is TGTGCCAGCAGCCTCGACAGGGTCCCAGATCAGCCCCAGCATTTT.

V gene TRBV25-1 combines with J gene TRBJ2-1, with no clear D. In germline, CDR1 is MGHDK, CDR2 SYGVNS. The CDR3 extends over 14 amino acids. V shed 2 bases and J shed 6 bases, with 11 bases lying between them. Written as DNA, the CDR3 is TGTGCCAGCAGTGAACCCCTGGGCATCAATGAGCAGTTCTTC. It yields the protein CASSEPLGINEQFF.

This clone was observed a few times. The chain recombines TRBV30 with TRBJ2-7; perhaps TRBD2 as D (6 bases). Between the trimmed V and J ends, which lost 8 bases and 5 bases, there was a span of 19 bases. Germline V gene lookup returns CDR1 GTSNPN and CDR2 SVGIG (reference sequence). The CDR3 contains 13 residues. CDR3 amino acids: CARTGTLSNEQYF. DNA of the CDR3: TGTGCCCGGACCGGGACTCTTTCCAACGAGCAGTACTTC.

The DNA for the CDR3 is TGCAGCGTTTCGGTCTCAGGGGGCACTAATGAAAAACTGTTTTTT. Translation: CSVSVSGGTNEKLFF. This rearrangement joins TRBV29-1 to TRBJ1-4, with TRBD1 matching over 8 bases. The CDR3 is 15 amino acids. Germline V CDR1 and CDR2: SQVTM, ANQGSEA. V was pared by 5 bases and J by 2 bases, with 7 bases of the junction left unmatched.